This paragraph reports one T cell receptor (beta chain). The CDR3 is 15 amino acids. Trimming removed 1 base from V and 4 bases from J; junction bases left unmatched: 3. Germline V gene lookup returns CDR1 MGHRA and CDR2 YSYEKL. The data originate from a study of PD-L1 blockade in urothelial cancer. Each patient contributed between 1 and 8 total time points of blood mononuclear cells, pretreatment and during treatment. TCRdb keeps only in-frame clones here, not all; method: immunoSEQ multiplex PCR. The sample lists 85,000 to 130,000 clones, roughly nine tenths occurring once. V gene TRBV4-1 combines with J gene TRBJ1-3; 8 nucleotides line up with TRBD1. The sequence came from a woman older than 75 with urothelial cancer. The source was PBMCs, collected around atezolizumab (anti-PD-L1) treatment. The CDR3 reads CASSQVTGVGNTIYF. Here the CDR3 DNA reads TGCGCCAGCAGCCAAGTGACAGGGGTCGGAAACACCATATATTTT.